This is a list of T cell receptor beta chains from one sample in a study of PD-L1 blockade in urothelial cancer. Repertoires were generated with immunoSEQ multiplex PCR, while TCRdb's copy carries only in-frame clones and drops some. The sample lists 25,000 to 35,000 clones, around nine tenths occurring once. The sample was PBMCs, taken around atezolizumab (anti-PD-L1) treatment. All receptors derive from a middle-aged man with urothelial cancer. Each CDR3 is given with its conserved first and last residue. The D gene is left open where the match is weak.

V gene: TRBV18
J gene: TRBJ2-5
D gene: .
CDR3 protein: CASSPPKGLIQETQYF

V gene: TRBV18
J gene: TRBJ2-2
D gene: .
CDR3 protein: CASSPIPATGELFF

V gene: TRBV2
J gene: TRBJ1-6
D gene: TRBD1
CDR3 protein: CASSPRDRGANSPLHF

V gene: TRBV10-3
J gene: TRBJ1-2
D gene: .
CDR3 protein: CAITSGGAGNYGYTF

V gene: TRBV7-9
J gene: TRBJ2-1
D gene: .
CDR3 protein: CASSFGGRGNEQFF

V gene: TRBV9
J gene: TRBJ2-7
D gene: TRBD1
CDR3 protein: CASSPGQGMYEQYF

V gene: TRBV10-1
J gene: TRBJ2-2
D gene: .
CDR3 protein: CASSTTGGELFF

V gene: TRBV7-2
J gene: TRBJ2-7
D gene: .
CDR3 protein: CASSWGLRSYEQYF

V gene: TRBV11-3
J gene: TRBJ2-5
D gene: .
CDR3 protein: CASSLGGRGEETQYF

V gene: TRBV19
J gene: TRBJ1-5
D gene: TRBD1
CDR3 protein: CASSWDSNSNQPQHF

V gene: TRBV27
J gene: TRBJ1-5
D gene: .
CDR3 protein: CASSPLWQSTNNQPQHF

V gene: TRBV7-2
J gene: TRBJ2-4
D gene: .
CDR3 protein: CASSFPGGLAKNIQYF

V gene: TRBV11-3
J gene: TRBJ2-2
D gene: .
CDR3 protein: CASSLMGAGELFF

V gene: TRBV2
J gene: TRBJ2-7
D gene: TRBD1
CDR3 protein: CASRKDRGSYEQYF

V gene: TRBV6-5
J gene: TRBJ2-1
D gene: TRBD1
CDR3 protein: CASRPTGGWGHEQFF

V gene: TRBV10-1
J gene: TRBJ1-1
D gene: .
CDR3 protein: CASSDGERNTEAFF

V gene: TRBV11-2
J gene: TRBJ2-1
D gene: TRBD2
CDR3 protein: CASRKASGRTDYNEQFF

V gene: TRBV19
J gene: TRBJ2-7
D gene: .
CDR3 protein: CASSISGQSYEQYF

V gene: TRBV4-3
J gene: TRBJ2-1
D gene: TRBD2
CDR3 protein: CASSQDLGMSGGGYNEQFF

V gene: TRBV27
J gene: TRBJ2-6
D gene: .
CDR3 protein: CASSSQGPGRTGANVLTF

V gene: TRBV15
J gene: TRBJ2-5
D gene: .
CDR3 protein: CASGFPGRTQYF

V gene: TRBV9
J gene: TRBJ2-7
D gene: TRBD2
CDR3 protein: CASSVEAGAYEQYF

V gene: TRBV2
J gene: TRBJ2-5
D gene: TRBD2
CDR3 protein: CASSEGRSGRWETQYF

V gene: TRBV5-4
J gene: TRBJ1-2
D gene: .
CDR3 protein: CASSKGNYGYTF

V gene: TRBV9
J gene: TRBJ2-2
D gene: TRBD1
CDR3 protein: CASSRRTGGVLLTGELFF

V gene: TRBV25-1
J gene: TRBJ1-4
D gene: .
CDR3 protein: CASSDFNEKLFF

V gene: TRBV2
J gene: TRBJ1-2
D gene: .
CDR3 protein: CATRAGGRSYGYTF

V gene: TRBV13
J gene: TRBJ2-7
D gene: TRBD1
CDR3 protein: CASSPGTGPFEQYF

V gene: TRBV2
J gene: TRBJ2-2
D gene: .
CDR3 protein: CASSGAGTGELFF

V gene: TRBV6-1
J gene: TRBJ1-5
D gene: TRBD1
CDR3 protein: CASSAGTGGQPQHF

V gene: TRBV19
J gene: TRBJ2-1
D gene: .
CDR3 protein: CASSIPLNEQFF

V gene: TRBV5-8
J gene: TRBJ1-6
D gene: .
CDR3 protein: CASSLERQLENSPLHF

V gene: TRBV5-1
J gene: TRBJ1-1
D gene: TRBD1
CDR3 protein: CASSTAGGSSAEAFF

V gene: TRBV27
J gene: TRBJ1-1
D gene: TRBD1
CDR3 protein: CASSLGTGGRNTEAFF

V gene: TRBV5-4
J gene: TRBJ2-3
D gene: TRBD2
CDR3 protein: CASSATGTSGGGSTDTQYF

V gene: TRBV11-2
J gene: TRBJ1-1
D gene: .
CDR3 protein: CASSLPGGANTEAFF

V gene: TRBV7-7
J gene: TRBJ2-5
D gene: .
CDR3 protein: CASSLGGKETQYF

V gene: TRBV7-2
J gene: TRBJ2-6
D gene: .
CDR3 protein: CASSLAPRISGANVLTF

V gene: TRBV19
J gene: TRBJ1-1
D gene: .
CDR3 protein: CASSIELNTEAFF

V gene: TRBV5-1
J gene: TRBJ1-3
D gene: TRBD1
CDR3 protein: CASSPGGQASSGNTIYF

V gene: TRBV10-3
J gene: TRBJ2-1
D gene: .
CDR3 protein: CAIRGGLTSSSYNEQFF

V gene: TRBV30
J gene: TRBJ2-7
D gene: TRBD1
CDR3 protein: CAWRKPGQRGEQYF

V gene: TRBV29-1
J gene: TRBJ2-3
D gene: TRBD2
CDR3 protein: CSVVGLAGGGTDTQYF

V gene: TRBV18
J gene: TRBJ1-1
D gene: TRBD1
CDR3 protein: CASSSTGTTEAFF

V gene: TRBV28
J gene: TRBJ2-5
D gene: TRBD2
CDR3 protein: CASSFPGRAGKTQYF

V gene: TRBV7-6
J gene: TRBJ2-1
D gene: .
CDR3 protein: CASSRGGNEQFF

V gene: TRBV19
J gene: TRBJ2-3
D gene: .
CDR3 protein: CASRQTSGASTDTQYF

V gene: TRBV2
J gene: TRBJ2-7
D gene: .
CDR3 protein: CASMGSGTYEQYF

V gene: TRBV7-3
J gene: TRBJ2-2
D gene: TRBD1
CDR3 protein: CASSATGTGPGELFF

V gene: TRBV9
J gene: TRBJ2-7
D gene: TRBD1
CDR3 protein: CASSLRQGAYEQYF

V gene: TRBV2
J gene: TRBJ1-2
D gene: TRBD1
CDR3 protein: CASSEGQPYGYTF

V gene: TRBV2
J gene: TRBJ2-2
D gene: TRBD1
CDR3 protein: CASQTGGGELFF

V gene: TRBV9
J gene: TRBJ2-5
D gene: TRBD1
CDR3 protein: CASSVDRGLQETQYF

V gene: TRBV5-6
J gene: TRBJ2-5
D gene: TRBD1
CDR3 protein: CASSHGQATQYF